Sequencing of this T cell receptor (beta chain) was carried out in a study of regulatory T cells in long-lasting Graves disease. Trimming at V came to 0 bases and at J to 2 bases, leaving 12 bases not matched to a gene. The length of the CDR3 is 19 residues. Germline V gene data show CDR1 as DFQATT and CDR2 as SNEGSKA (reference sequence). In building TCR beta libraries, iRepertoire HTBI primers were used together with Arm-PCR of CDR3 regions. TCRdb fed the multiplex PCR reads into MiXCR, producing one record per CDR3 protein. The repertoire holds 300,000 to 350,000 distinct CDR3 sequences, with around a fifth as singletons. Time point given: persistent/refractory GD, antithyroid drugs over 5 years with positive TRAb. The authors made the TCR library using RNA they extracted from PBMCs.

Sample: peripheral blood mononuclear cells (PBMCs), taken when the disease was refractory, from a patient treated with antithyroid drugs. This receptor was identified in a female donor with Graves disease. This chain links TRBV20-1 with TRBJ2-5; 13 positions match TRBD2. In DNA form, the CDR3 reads TGCAGTGCTAGAGACCTCTTCAGTTCGGGACTAGCGGGGCAAGAGACCCAGTACTTC. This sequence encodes CSARDLFSSGLAGQETQYF.